This entry features one T cell receptor beta chain sequence. Its antigen is unidentified. The data derive from a study of radiation and T cells in renal cell carcinoma. Sample time point: blood 2 weeks post-SBRT. Treatment described: 15 Gy SBRT to primary tumor, nephrectomy 4 weeks later. Blood was sampled at baseline, 2 weeks and 4 weeks after SBRT. The patient's renal cell carcinoma had clear cell pathology. The germline gives CDR1 MNHEY, CDR2 SVGAGI. Losses at the gene ends were 2 bases for V and 5 bases for J; bases not matched to a gene: 1. CDR3 length: 14 amino acids. Generated by immunoSEQ multiplex PCR, the TCRdb table keeps only in-frame clones and is missing some. The sample lists some 130,000 clones, roughly four fifths seen once, with under 2.5% in the top ten. General study results and limits: No pretreatment tumor biopsies were available for baseline clonotypes. Top tumor clonotypes rose in blood 2 weeks post-radiation, then contracted.

The specimen was blood, collected from a patient whose treatment included radiotherapy and nephrectomy. This chain connects TRBV6-5 to TRBJ2-7; the match to TRBD1 covers 12 bases. This sequence was found in a woman aged 60-75 years with renal cell carcinoma. CDR3 nucleotide sequence: TGTGCCAGCAGTTACGGGACAGGGGGCGACGAGCAGTACTTC. Translation gives CASSYGTGGDEQYF.